This TCR beta chain derives from a study of blood T cell repertoires in COVID-19. Study information: The origin of the acute and convalescent COVID-19 samples was the United States, Italy and Spain. Nucleic acid was either cDNA or gDNA, and it came from T cells, B-cell-depleted T cells, or PBMCs.

Original analysis: It was from reference gene primer amplification that nucleated cell counts were estimated. Repertoires were generated with immunoSEQ multiplex PCR, while TCRdb's copy carries only in-frame clones and drops some. Clone size and V and J calls were adopted from that table, with D and trimming inferred from the DNA. Counted here are hundreds of thousands of clones, roughly 80% occurring once; the ten biggest clones make up under 15%. Germline V gives CDR1 GTSNPN, CDR2 SVGIG (reference sequence). The CDR3 is 13 residues long. Worth noting for this clone: Compared with germline, one end of the junction differs, possibly owing to a read error.

This sequence originates from a woman aged 60-75 years with active or convalescent COVID-19. Sequenced material: peripheral blood. The rearrangement links TRBV30 to TRBJ1-2; 10 bases fit TRBD1. The CDR3 nucleotides read TGTGCCCGGAGGACAGGGGGAAGCTATGGCTACACCTTC. This encodes CARRTGGSYGYTF. Drawing the rest from reference TRBV30 and TRBJ1-2, the complete variable domain is SQTIHQWPATLVQPVGSPLSLECTVEGTSNPNLYWYRQAAGRGLQLLFYSVGIGQISSEVPQNLSASRPQDRQFILSSKKLLLSDSGFYLCARRTGGSYGYTFGSGTRLTVV.